Below are 9 T cell receptor beta chains sequenced from a single sample in a study of T cell clones after liver transplantation. Profiled with immunoSEQ multiplex PCR; TCRdb holds only in-frame clones, not every one. The sample yields 85,000 to 130,000 clones, roughly 80% seen once. This specimen consisted of CD4+ T cells from blood, obtained before liver transplant. These receptors came from a human donor who received a liver transplant.

The CDR3 loop reads CASSLKGGYDYEQYF. CDR3 bases: TGTGCCAGCAGTCTAAAGGGGGGCTATGACTACGAGCAGTACTTC. The V gene is TRBV27, the J gene TRBJ2-7; D may match TRBD1 or TRBD2 (6 bases each). CDR1 MNHEY and CDR2 SMNVEV come from the germline V gene (reference sequence). Trimming took off 5 bases at V and 3 bases at J, with 17 bases between the two ends. There are 15 residues in the CDR3.

The CDR3 loop reads CASTTSAGTEAFF. In nucleotides, the CDR3 is TGTGCCAGTACCACTTCGGCGGGGACTGAAGCTTTCTTT. This chain joins TRBV19 and TRBJ1-1; D is undetermined. Germline lookup yields CDR1 LNHDA and CDR2 SQIVND (reference sequence). Trimming pared 7 bases from V and 5 bases from J, leaving 14 bases between. The CDR3 extends over 13 amino acids.

The chain employs TRBV20-1 and TRBJ1-1, with 7 nucleotides matching TRBD1. Trimming at V came to 8 bases and at J to 4 bases, leaving 4 bases not matched to a gene. The CDR3 contains 11 residues. CDR1 DFQATT and CDR2 SNEGSKA come from the germline V gene (reference sequence). The CDR3 spells CSRDRATEAFF. CDR3 coding DNA: TGCAGTCGCGACAGGGCCACTGAAGCTTTCTTT.

This chain uses TRBV29-1 with TRBJ2-5; TRBD2 is a possible D gene (5 bases). V was shortened by 7 bases and J by 4 bases, with 10 bases between the two germline ends. CDR3 length: 11 residues. CDR1 SQVTM and CDR2 ANQGSEA come from the germline V gene. CDR3 loop: CSGAEGETQYF. For the CDR3, the DNA is TGCAGCGGAGCGGAAGGAGAGACCCAGTACTTC. Drawing the rest from reference TRBV29-1 and TRBJ2-5, the complete variable domain is SAVISQKPSRDICQRGTSLTIQCQVDSQVTMMFWYRQQPGQSLTLIATANQGSEATYESGFVIDKFPISRPNLTFSTLTVSNMSPEDSSIYLCSGAEGETQYFGPGTRLLVL.

The sample holds one count of this clone. The rearrangement joins TRBV5-4 to TRBJ2-5, with D perhaps TRBD2 (6 bases). The germline V gene encodes CDR1 SGHNT and CDR2 YYREEE (reference sequence). The CDR3 has 14 amino acids. Trimming shortened V by 3 bases and J by 2 bases, and 11 bases separated the two germline ends. CDR3 region: CASSSGLLQETQYF. CDR3 DNA sequence: TGTGCCAGCAGCTCCGGACTACTACAAGAGACCCAGTACTTC.

The chain recombines TRBV9 with TRBJ1-1, with D possibly TRBD1 on 5 matching bases. Looked up from germline, CDR1 is SGDLS and CDR2 is YYNGEE. CDR3 length: 14 residues. The germline V and J ends were trimmed by 4 bases and 6 bases, with 16 bases remaining between them. Here the CDR3 reads CASSPRGAWSEAFF. DNA for the CDR3: TGTGCCAGCAGCCCCAGAGGGGCCTGGTCTGAAGCTTTCTTT.

As DNA, the CDR3 is TGTGCCAGCAGCTTAGATGTAGCGGGAGGCATCTACGAGCAGTACTTC. Amino acids: CASSLDVAGGIYEQYF. J is TRBJ2-7 and V is TRBV7-6; 10 nucleotides align to TRBD2. V dropped 1 base and J dropped 3; count of bases not matched to a gene: 6. This CDR3 spans 16 amino acids. Germline CDR1 SGHVS, CDR2 FNYEAQ.

This clone was detected a few times. The chain is built from TRBV7-8 and TRBJ1-6, with D perhaps matching TRBD1 (6 bases). The CDR3 consists of 15 residues. Trimming removed 4 bases from V and 2 bases from J, with 9 bases in between. Germline V gene lookup returns CDR1 SGHVS and CDR2 FQNEAQ. The CDR3, as DNA: TGTGCCAGCAGCTCAAACAGGGCCTATAATTCACCCCTCCACTTT. Translating gives CASSSNRAYNSPLHF. Drawing the rest from reference TRBV7-8 and TRBJ1-6, the complete variable domain is GAGVSQSPRYKVAKRGQDVALRCDPISGHVSLFWYQQALGQGPEFLTYFQNEAQLDKSGLPSDRFFAERPEGSVSTLKIQRTQQEDSAVYLCASSSNRAYNSPLHFGNGTRLTVT.

The J gene is TRBJ2-1, the V gene TRBV12-5; either TRBD1 or TRBD2 may supply D (6 bases each). Trimming took 1 base from V and 5 from J, leaving 12 bases between them. In germline, CDR1 is LGHNT, CDR2 FRNRAP. The CDR3 is 15 amino acids. In DNA, the CDR3 is TGTGCTAGTGGTTTGGGGACGGGGGCCAACAATGAGCAGTTCTTC. This codes for CASGLGTGANNEQFF.